This paragraph reports one T cell receptor (beta chain). This record comes from a study of CD8+ T cells in alopecia areata. Once RNA had been extracted, it was reverse transcribed into cDNA to act as the sequencing template. The table came from immunoSEQ multiplex PCR; TCRdb's copy has only in-frame clones and leaves some out. The sample has some 98,000 clones; 50% to 75% are singletons. Regarding treatment: oral pan-JAK inhibitor, 5-10 mg twice daily. Researchers took lesional scalp punch biopsies and peripheral blood from people who were alopecia areata patients. This CDR3 has 14 residues. V gave up 3 bases and J gave up 1 base, with 10 bases separating them. CDR1 MDHEN and CDR2 SYDVKM come from the germline V gene.

This receptor was taken from a human donor with alopecia areata. Source: CD8+ T cells sorted from blood, taken at week 4, from a patient treated with tofacitinib. The V call is TRBV28, the J call TRBJ2-7, with D unclear. The CDR3 spells CASSFLDPSYEQYF. DNA of the CDR3: TGTGCCAGCAGTTTCCTGGACCCGTCCTACGAGCAGTACTTC. The full variable domain, completed using reference TRBV28 and TRBJ2-7, is DVKVTQSSRYLVKRTGEKVFLECVQDMDHENMFWYRQDPGLGLRLIYFSYDVKMKEKGDIPEGYSVSREKKERFSLILESASTNQTSMYLCASSFLDPSYEQYFGPGTRLTVT.